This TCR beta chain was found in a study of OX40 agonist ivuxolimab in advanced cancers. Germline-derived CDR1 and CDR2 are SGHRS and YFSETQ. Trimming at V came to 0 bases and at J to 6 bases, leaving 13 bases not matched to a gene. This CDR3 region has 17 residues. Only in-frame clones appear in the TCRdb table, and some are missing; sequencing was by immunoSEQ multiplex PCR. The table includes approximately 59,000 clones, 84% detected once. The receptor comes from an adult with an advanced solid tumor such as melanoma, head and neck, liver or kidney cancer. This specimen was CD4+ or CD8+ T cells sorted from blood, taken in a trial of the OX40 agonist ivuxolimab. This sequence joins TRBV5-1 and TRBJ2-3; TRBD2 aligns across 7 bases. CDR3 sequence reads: CASSLAALAGAGDTQYF. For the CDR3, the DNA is TGCGCCAGCAGCTTGGCTGCCCTGGCGGGAGCGGGGGATACGCAGTATTTT.